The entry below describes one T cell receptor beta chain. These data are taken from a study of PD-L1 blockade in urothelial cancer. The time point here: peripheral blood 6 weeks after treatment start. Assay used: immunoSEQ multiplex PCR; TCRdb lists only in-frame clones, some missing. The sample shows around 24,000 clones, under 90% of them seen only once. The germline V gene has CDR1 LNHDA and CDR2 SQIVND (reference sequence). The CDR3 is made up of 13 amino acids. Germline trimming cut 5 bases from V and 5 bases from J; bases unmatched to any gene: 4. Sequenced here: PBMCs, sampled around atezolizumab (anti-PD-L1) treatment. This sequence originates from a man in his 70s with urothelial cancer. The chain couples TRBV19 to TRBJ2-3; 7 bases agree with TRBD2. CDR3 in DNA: TGTGCCAGTAGTGGGAGGGCCCTAGATACGCAGTATTTT. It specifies CASSGRALDTQYF.